This T cell receptor (beta chain) was profiled in a study of naive and memory T cell subsets. Only a few counts were recorded for this clonotype. Antigen: not known. Broader study findings: Naive repertoires, especially CD8, held a few larger clonotypes, possibly memory cells re-expressing CD45RA.

The CDR3 is made up of 10 amino acids. Germline V gives CDR1 MDHEN, CDR2 SYDVKM. The germline V and J ends were trimmed by 2 bases and 10 bases, with 3 bases remaining between them. Both TRBC1 and TRBC2 were covered by a beta constant-region primer of two equimolar oligonucleotides. Nested alpha and beta constant-region primers with the SP2 primer drove four PCR rounds on ligated cDNA. In TCRdb, the UMI-ligation and nested PCR reads were re-called with MiXCR into one record per CDR3 protein. The table includes about 99,000 distinct CDR3 sequences, 13% to 15% detected once. The chain links TRBV28 to TRBJ2-1; D gene ambiguous. This receptor was taken from a human donor in good health. Sequencing was done on a sample of naive CD8+ T cells from blood. CDR3 DNA sequence: TGTGCCAGCAGTTTAACGGAGCAGTTCTTC. Protein product: CASSLTEQFF.